Here is one T cell receptor beta chain with its context. What it binds is unknown. This specimen belongs to a study of Tregs in tolerant kidney transplant recipients. Whole-study context: An approximately 3-day belatacept mixed lymphocyte reaction, sometimes plus 5-day graft donor restimulation, preceded CD4+CD25+CD127- sorting. Antibodies separated recipient from donor cells.

Study findings and constraints: The small number of patients limits these findings pending further validation. The most relevant donor-specific Treg TCRbeta repertoire apparently came from expansion with activated donor B cells.

Method: immunoSEQ multiplex PCR; TCRdb's copy keeps in-frame clones and lacks some. The sample lists approximately 30,000 clones, 70% to 85% seen once, with approximately 2% in the top ten. CDR3 length: 13 amino acids. The germline V gene encodes CDR1 GTSNPN and CDR2 SVGIG (reference sequence). V was pared by 3 bases and J by 2 bases, with 11 bases between. This clonotype was sampled from a human donor in good health. The material sequenced was Tregs from blood cultured with allogeneic cells. The chain couples TRBV30 to TRBJ2-7, with D possibly TRBD1 on 6 matching bases. The chain's CDR3 is CAWRKDSPYEQYF. The CDR3 DNA reads TGTGCCTGGAGAAAGGACAGTCCCTACGAGCAGTACTTC.